These 26 T cell receptor beta chains were sequenced from one sample in a study of blood T cells in healthy people across ages. PCR was performed a second time for about 7 to 12 cycles using a sample-barcoded 5' primer and a J-beta primer mix. MiXCR, run by TCRdb on the 5' RACE reads, gives a single entry per CDR3 protein. This sample has 920,000 or so distinct CDR3 sequences, with roughly 45% found just once. Sequencing input: blood. Every receptor here comes from a woman in her sixties or seventies in good health.

V and J are TRBV15 and TRBJ2-3; 9 bases are a match to TRBD2. Germline V gene data show CDR1 as LNHNV and CDR2 as YYDKDF (reference sequence). The CDR3 spans 17 residues. Trimming at V came to 0 bases and at J to 1 base, leaving 5 bases not matched to a gene. CDR3 nucleotides: TGTGCCACCAGCAGAGATACCCTAGCGGGACGCACAGATACGCAGTATTTT. Translating gives CATSRDTLAGRTDTQYF. Complete variable domain (other parts from reference TRBV15 and TRBJ2-3): DAMVIQNPRYQVTQFGKPVTLSCSQTLNHNVMYWYQQKSSQAPKLLFHYYDKDFNNEADTPDNFQSRRPNTSFCFLDIRSPGLGDTAMYLCATSRDTLAGRTDTQYFGPGTRLTVL.

This clonotype was detected only a few times. The chain links TRBV7-2 to TRBJ2-6; 9 nucleotides agree with TRBD1. CDR3 length equals 20 residues. CDR1 and CDR2 from the germline V gene are SGHTA and FQGNSA. V lost 1 base, J lost 0 bases, and 10 bases stayed unmatched. This chain's CDR3 is CASSLVGTRQGVSGANVLTF. The DNA for the CDR3 is TGTGCCAGCAGCTTAGTCGGTACGAGACAGGGGGTCTCTGGGGCCAACGTCCTGACTTTC. Full variable domain (rest looked up from reference TRBV7-2 and TRBJ2-6): GAGVSQSPSNKVTEKGKDVELRCDPISGHTALYWYRQSLGQGLEFLIYFQGNSAPDKSGLPSDRFSAERTGGSVSTLTIQRTQQEDSAVYLCASSLVGTRQGVSGANVLTFGAGSRLTVL.

The chain is built from TRBV20-1 and TRBJ2-1; perhaps TRBD1 as D (6 bases). Germline lookup yields CDR1 DFQATT and CDR2 SNEGSKA (reference sequence). The CDR3 covers 15 residues. V lost 4 bases and J lost 0, with 13 bases in between. The CDR3 is CSAIPGQRSYNEQFF. CDR3 in DNA: TGCAGTGCTATCCCTGGACAGCGCTCCTACAATGAGCAGTTCTTC.

Comments on this clonotype: A much larger clone differs by one base, so this may be a read error. The gene calls are TRBV28 and TRBJ2-4; TRBD1 is a possible D gene (6 bases). The DNA end lines up better with TRBJ2-7; the J call may be wrong. CDR3 size: 12 residues. The germline gives CDR1 MDHEN, CDR2 SYDVKM. The CDR3: CASSSGAHEQYF. The DNA for the CDR3 is TGTGCCAGCAGTTCAGGGGCCCACGAGCAGTACTTC.

This chain uses TRBV19 with TRBJ1-2, with 11 bases that match TRBD1. Germline CDR1 is LNHDA and CDR2 is SQIVND (reference sequence). After removal of 10 bases from V and 7 bases from J, the junction contained 14 bases not matched to a gene. The CDR3 sequence is 15 residues long. The CDR3 coding sequence is TGTGCCACAAGGACAGGGGGCTTTGATTATCGTGGCTACACCTTC. The encoded protein is CATRTGGFDYRGYTF.

This chain joins TRBV3-1 and TRBJ1-1; a weak D match, TRBD1 (6 bases). This CDR3 contains 14 residues. V lost 5 bases and J 3 bases, leaving 13 bases between the germline ends. Germline lookup yields CDR1 LGHDT and CDR2 YNNKEL (reference sequence). CDR3 bases: TGTGCCAGCAGCTATACAGGGAAGGACACTGAAGCTTTCTTT. It codes for CASSYTGKDTEAFF.

The chain employs TRBV27 and TRBJ1-5; weak D call: TRBD1 (6 bases). Germline values: CDR1 MNHEY, CDR2 SMNVEV (reference sequence). V shed 4 bases and J shed 9 bases, with 10 bases lying between them. This CDR3 has 12 amino acids. The CDR3 DNA follows: TGTGCCAGCAGTTACGTACAGGGGCCCCAGCATTTT. It yields the protein CASSYVQGPQHF.

This clonotype was counted between two and nine times. J is TRBJ2-7 and V is TRBV29-1, with a weak D call TRBD2 (5 bases). V lost 3 bases, J lost 7 bases, and 7 bases lay in between. From germline, CDR1 is SQVTM and CDR2 ANQGSEA. This CDR3 has 10 residues. CDR3 sequence (DNA): TGCAGCGTTGACGAGGGAGAGCAGTACTTC. It translates to CSVDEGEQYF.

This clonotype was counted a few times. This sequence joins TRBV11-2 and TRBJ1-1; D is uncertain. The length of the CDR3 is 16 residues. Germline V gives CDR1 SGHAT, CDR2 FQNNGV. The V end was cut by 6 bases, the J end by 1 base, with 18 bases between. The CDR3 DNA follows: TGTGCCAGCAGGAACTATCGAGAGGCGGGGAACACTGAAGCTTTCTTT. It translates to CASRNYREAGNTEAFF.

Note on this clonotype: A much bigger clone sits one base away, suggesting this may be a read error. The J gene is TRBJ2-1, the V gene TRBV29-1; D might be TRBD2 (6 bases). The CDR3 is made up of 12 amino acids. Germline V lookup: CDR1 SQVTM, CDR2 ANQGSEA. The CDR3 loop reads CSVEGGNKEQFF. The CDR3 coding sequence is TGCAGCGTTGAGGGCGGGAACAAGGAGCAGTTCTTC.

This clonotype has a handful of counts. The chain links TRBV20-1 to TRBJ2-1; D unresolved. V dropped 1 base and J dropped 8 bases, with 9 bases sitting between them. CDR3 size: 12 residues. CDR1 DFQATT and CDR2 SNEGSKA come from the germline V gene (reference sequence). DNA for the CDR3: TGCAGTGCTAGAGGTGAGGTCGATGAGCAGTTCTTC. It translates to CSARGEVDEQFF.

The V and J genes are TRBV2 and TRBJ2-7; D is unclear. Germline V gene sequence: CDR1 SNHLY, CDR2 FYNNEI. CDR3 length equals 13 residues. V dropped 7 bases and J dropped 0 bases, with 10 bases sitting between them. CDR3 nucleotide sequence: TGTGCCAGCACTTGGGCCAGCTCCTACGAGCAGTACTTC. This translates into CASTWASSYEQYF.

The V gene is TRBV28, the J gene TRBJ2-1, with D hard to call. Trimming removed 6 bases from V and 6 bases from J, with 9 bases in between. CDR3 length equals 12 residues. Germline V lookup: CDR1 MDHEN, CDR2 SYDVKM. In nucleotides, the CDR3 is TGTGCCAGCAGGCCCTCGGGCAATGAGCAGTTCTTC. Translated, it gives CASRPSGNEQFF.

The chain links TRBV14 to TRBJ2-1; TRBD2 might be the D (6 bases). The J call is in doubt because the DNA end fits TRBJ2-7 better. CDR3 size: 15 residues. CDR1 and CDR2 (germline): SGHDN, FVKESK. CDR3 protein: CASSQRGTVFNEQYF. The CDR3 region has the DNA TGTGCCAGCAGCCAACGGGGGACGGTCTTCAATGAGCAGTACTTC.

The chain employs TRBV7-7 and TRBJ2-3; 7 nucleotides align to TRBD2. The CDR3 covers 15 residues. V lost 2 bases to trimming and J lost 4 bases; unmatched junction nucleotides: 6. Germline V gives CDR1 SSHAT, CDR2 FNYEAQ (reference sequence). The DNA of the CDR3 is TGTGCCAGCAGCTTACGGGGAGGGGCCGCAGATACGCAGTATTTT. Residues: CASSLRGGAADTQYF.

Note on this clonotype: The junction departs from germline at one end; a sequencing error may be responsible. This chain links TRBV6-4 with TRBJ2-3, with D perhaps matching TRBD1 (5 bases). Germline loops: CDR1 MRHNA, CDR2 SNTAGT. This CDR3 comprises 14 residues. The CDR3 here is CAGSDSGNTDTQYF. The CDR3 region has the DNA TGTGCCGGCAGTGACTCAGGGAACACAGATACGCAGTATTTT.

This clonotype was found many times. The rearrangement links TRBV20-1 to TRBJ2-5; D gene ambiguous. Germline V gene data show CDR1 as DFQATT and CDR2 as SNEGSKA (reference sequence). With 1 base removed from V and 3 bases from J, the gap between germline ends came to 9 bases. The CDR3 has 13 amino acids. The CDR3 nucleotides read TGCAGTGCTAGAGCCCCAGCCGAAGAGACCCAGTACTTC. As protein: CSARAPAEETQYF.

Comments on this clonotype: This sequence may be a read error, since a much larger clone differs from it by one base. J is TRBJ2-1 and V is TRBV5-1, with TRBD1 matching 7 bases. Germline CDR1 SGHRS, CDR2 YFSETQ. The ends lost 3 bases at V and 10 bases at J; junction bases unmatched: 13. This CDR3 has 15 residues. The CDR3 is CASSSDGTASYEQFF. The CDR3 bases are TGCGCCAGCAGCTCCGACGGGACAGCCTCCTACGAGCAGTTCTTC.

The V call is TRBV5-1, the J call TRBJ2-2; 8 positions match TRBD1. J was trimmed by 4 bases and V by 0 bases; bases with no gene match: 5. From germline, CDR1 is SGHRS and CDR2 YFSETQ. The CDR3 spans 16 residues. As DNA, the CDR3 is TGCGCCAGCAGCTTGGCGAGACAGGGGAGCACCGGGGAGCTGTTTTTT. It is translated as CASSLARQGSTGELFF.

The rearrangement joins TRBV29-1 to TRBJ2-7; maybe TRBD2 (5 bases). The CDR3 has 12 amino acids. Germline CDR1 reads SQVTM; CDR2 reads ANQGSEA. V was clipped by 6 bases and J by 3 bases, with 12 bases between them. The DNA of the CDR3 is TGCAGCGTGTCCATGGGAGTCTACGAGCAGTACTTC. Translation gives CSVSMGVYEQYF.

As for this clonotype: This may come from a read error, since a much larger clone is one base off. This chain connects TRBV7-2 to TRBJ2-7; D ambiguous. The V gene lost 5 bases and the J gene lost 6 bases, with 17 bases spanning the gap. This CDR3 is built from 14 residues. Germline CDR1 reads SGHTA; CDR2 reads FQGNSA. This CDR3 reads CASSVSRAAPEQYF. CDR3 coding DNA: TGTGCCAGCAGCGTGTCACGGGCGGCCCCCGAGCAGTACTTC.

V usage is TRBV4-1 and J usage is TRBJ2-5; D gene ambiguous. The ends were cut back, 1 base at V and 5 bases at J, with 11 bases in the middle. The V gene's germline CDR1 is MGHRA and CDR2 YSYEKL. The CDR3 extends over 14 amino acids. CDR3 loop: CASSQVASLETQYF. CDR3 sequence (DNA): TGCGCCAGCAGCCAAGTGGCCAGTTTGGAGACCCAGTACTTC.

In the case of this clonotype: The junction and the germline gene differ at one end; a read error may be behind it. The J gene is TRBJ2-4, the V gene TRBV28; D call uncertain. The J call may be faulty, since TRBJ2-7 better matches the DNA end. Germline CDR1 reads MDHEN; CDR2 reads SYDVKM. The CDR3 length is 13 residues. The DNA for the CDR3 is TGTACCAGCAGTTTAGGGCTGATCTACGAGCAGTACTTC. Protein product: CTSSLGLIYEQYF.

About this clonotype itself: One end of the junction is discordant with germline, which a read error may explain. The V and J genes are TRBV5-1 and TRBJ2-3; possible D gene TRBD1, 5 bases. This CDR3 is built from 16 residues. Germline CDR1 reads SGHRS; CDR2 reads YFSETQ. The CDR3, as DNA: TGCGCCAGCAGCTTAAACAGGCTCTCCTCCACAGGTACGCAGTATTTT. Translated: CASSLNRLSSTGTQYF.

This clonotype was seen only once. This chain joins TRBV7-7 and TRBJ2-5; 7 nucleotides agree with TRBD2. The J segment lost 11 bases and the V segment lost 5 bases, leaving 17 bases of the junction unmatched. The CDR3 spans 15 residues. CDR1 SSHAT and CDR2 FNYEAQ come from the germline V gene (reference sequence). CDR3 protein: CASSPTAGDSYEQYF. Here the CDR3 DNA reads TGTGCCAGCAGCCCAACTGCGGGGGATTCATATGAGCAGTACTTC. The full variable domain, with the rest looked up from reference TRBV7-7 and TRBJ2-5, is GAGVSQSPRYKVTKRGQDVTLRCDPISSHATLYWYQQALGQGPEFLTYFNYEAQPDKSGLPSDRFSAERPEGSISTLTIQRTEQRDSAMYRCASSPTAGDSYEQYFGPGTRLLVL.

The chain recombines TRBV24-1 with TRBJ2-1, with 9 bases lining up with TRBD2. The V gene end was trimmed by 6 bases and the J gene end by 5 bases; junction bases not matched to a gene: 4. This CDR3 spans 14 amino acids. The germline gives CDR1 KGHDR, CDR2 SFDVKD. The CDR3 DNA reads as TGTGCCACCAGTCCTAGCGGGGCAAACAATGAGCAGTTCTTC. Translating gives CATSPSGANNEQFF.